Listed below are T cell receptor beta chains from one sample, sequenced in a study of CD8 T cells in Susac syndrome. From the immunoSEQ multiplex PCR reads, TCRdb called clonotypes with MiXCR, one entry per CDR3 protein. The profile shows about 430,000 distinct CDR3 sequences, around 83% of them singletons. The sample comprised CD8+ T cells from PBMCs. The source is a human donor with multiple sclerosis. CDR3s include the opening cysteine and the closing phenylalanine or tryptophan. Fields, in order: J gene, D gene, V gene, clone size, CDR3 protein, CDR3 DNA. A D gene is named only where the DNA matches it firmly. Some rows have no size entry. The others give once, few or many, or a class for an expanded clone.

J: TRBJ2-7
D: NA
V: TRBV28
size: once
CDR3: CASSFFGGSSYEQYF
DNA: TGTGCCAGCAGTTTTTTTGGAGGGAGCTCCTACGAGCAGTACTTC

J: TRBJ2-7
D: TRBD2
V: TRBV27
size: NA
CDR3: CARGLAGGISYEQYF
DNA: TGTGCCAGGGGACTAGCGGGAGGTATCTCCTACGAGCAGTACTTC

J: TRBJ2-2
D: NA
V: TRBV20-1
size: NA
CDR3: CSAPYTGELFF
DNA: TGCAGTGCTCCCTACACCGGGGAGCTGTTTTTT

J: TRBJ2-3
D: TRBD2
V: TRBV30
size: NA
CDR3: CAWSVAGAADTQYF
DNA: TGTGCCTGGAGTGTAGCGGGAGCAGCAGATACGCAGTATTTT

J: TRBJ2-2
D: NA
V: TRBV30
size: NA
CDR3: CAWSVGVWGTGELFF
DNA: TGTGCCTGGAGTGTCGGGGTTTGGGGCACCGGGGAGCTGTTTTTT

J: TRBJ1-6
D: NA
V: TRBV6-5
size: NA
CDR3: CASSYEDGRNSPLHF
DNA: TGTGCCAGCAGTTACGAGGACGGTCGAAATTCACCCCTCCACTTT

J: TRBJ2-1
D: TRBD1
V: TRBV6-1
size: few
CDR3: CASSDWTGVTNEQFF
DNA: TGTGCCAGCAGTGACTGGACAGGGGTTACCAATGAGCAGTTCTTC

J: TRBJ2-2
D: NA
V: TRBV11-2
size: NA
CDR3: CASSFLAGSNTGELFF
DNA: TGTGCCAGCAGCTTTCTTGCGGGCTCGAACACCGGGGAGCTGTTTTTT

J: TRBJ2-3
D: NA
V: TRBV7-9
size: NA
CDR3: CASDGQNTDTQYF
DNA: TGTGCCAGCGACGGACAGAACACAGATACGCAGTATTTT

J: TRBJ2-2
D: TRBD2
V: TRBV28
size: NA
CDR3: CASSLALAGEQRTGELFF
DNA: TGTGCCAGCAGTTTGGCACTAGCGGGAGAGCAGCGCACCGGGGAGCTGTTTTTT

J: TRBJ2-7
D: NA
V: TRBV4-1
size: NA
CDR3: CASSQGASYEQYF
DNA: TGCGCCAGCAGCCAAGGTGCTAGCTACGAGCAGTACTTC

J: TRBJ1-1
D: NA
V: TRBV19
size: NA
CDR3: CASRDSLEAFF
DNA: TGTGCCAGTAGGGACAGCCTCGAAGCTTTCTTT

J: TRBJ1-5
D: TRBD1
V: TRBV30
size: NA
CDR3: CAWNRGSNQPQHF
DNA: TGTGCCTGGAACAGGGGTAGCAATCAGCCCCAGCATTTT

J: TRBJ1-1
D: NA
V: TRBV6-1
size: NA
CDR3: CASSEWGPEAFF
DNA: TGTGCCAGCAGTGAATGGGGTCCTGAAGCTTTCTTT

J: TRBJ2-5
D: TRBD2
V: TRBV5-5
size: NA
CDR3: CASSPGLKGETQYF
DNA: TGTGCCAGCAGCCCGGGACTAAAGGGGGAGACCCAGTACTTC

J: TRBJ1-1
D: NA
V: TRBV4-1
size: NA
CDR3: CASSPGSGANTEAFF
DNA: TGCGCCAGCAGCCCAGGTTCAGGGGCGAACACTGAAGCTTTCTTT

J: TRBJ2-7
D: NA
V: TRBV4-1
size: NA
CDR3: CASSQDGVIGQYF
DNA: TGCGCCAGCAGCCAAGACGGGGTGATTGGGCAGTACTTC

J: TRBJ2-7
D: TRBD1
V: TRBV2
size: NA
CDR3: CASSTPGQGSYEQYF
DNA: TGTGCCAGCAGTACCCCGGGACAGGGGAGTTACGAGCAGTACTTC

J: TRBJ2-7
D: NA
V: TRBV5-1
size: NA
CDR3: CASSPFGHEQYF
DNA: TGCGCCAGCAGCCCATTCGGGCACGAGCAGTACTTC

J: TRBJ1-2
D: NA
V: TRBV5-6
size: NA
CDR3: CASSLGFDSPYGYTF
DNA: TGTGCCAGCAGCTTGGGGTTTGACAGTCCCTATGGCTACACCTTC

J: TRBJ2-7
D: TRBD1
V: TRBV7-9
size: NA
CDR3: CASSTTGGASDEQYF
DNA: TGTGCCAGCAGCACAACAGGGGGCGCGTCGGACGAGCAGTACTTC

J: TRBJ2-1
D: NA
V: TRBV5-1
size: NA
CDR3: CASSQWGYNEQFF
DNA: TGCGCCAGCAGCCAGTGGGGTTACAATGAGCAGTTCTTC

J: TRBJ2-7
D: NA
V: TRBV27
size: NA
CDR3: CASSLSAVPLPYEQYF
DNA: TGTGCCAGCAGTTTATCGGCAGTTCCCCTGCCCTACGAGCAGTACTTC

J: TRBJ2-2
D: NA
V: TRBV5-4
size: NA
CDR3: CASSFVVDGELFF
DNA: TGTGCCAGCAGCTTTGTTGTAGACGGGGAGCTGTTTTTT

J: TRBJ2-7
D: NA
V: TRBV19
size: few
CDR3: CASSIDWRGSIYEQYF
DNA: TGTGCCAGTAGTATAGATTGGAGGGGTTCTATCTACGAGCAGTACTTC

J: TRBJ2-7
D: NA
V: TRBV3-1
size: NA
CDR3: CASSQELTGIYEQYF
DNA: TGTGCCAGCAGCCAAGAGCTAACGGGTATCTACGAGCAGTACTTC

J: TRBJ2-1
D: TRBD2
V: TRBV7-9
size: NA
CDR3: CASSFLGGIEQFF
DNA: TGTGCCAGCAGCTTCCTGGGGGGGATTGAGCAGTTCTTC

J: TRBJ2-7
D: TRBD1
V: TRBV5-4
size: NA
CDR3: CASSRIGQGLNEQYF
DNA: TGTGCCAGCAGCCGAATTGGACAGGGTTTGAACGAGCAGTACTTC

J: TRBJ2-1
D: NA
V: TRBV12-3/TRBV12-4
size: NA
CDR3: CASTINRGASQQFF
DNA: TGTGCCAGCACCATAAACCGTGGGGCCAGTCAGCAGTTCTTC

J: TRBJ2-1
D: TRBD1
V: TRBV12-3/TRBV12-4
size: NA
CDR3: CASNRDSYNEQFF
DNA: TGTGCCAGCAACCGGGACAGTTACAATGAGCAGTTCTTC

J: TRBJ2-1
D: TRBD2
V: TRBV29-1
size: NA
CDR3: CSVGRESYNEQFF
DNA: TGCAGCGTTGGGCGGGAGAGCTACAATGAGCAGTTCTTC

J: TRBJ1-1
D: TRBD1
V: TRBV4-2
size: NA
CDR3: CASSQATGQSITEAFF
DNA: TGTGCCAGCAGCCAAGCCACGGGACAGAGTATCACTGAAGCTTTCTTT

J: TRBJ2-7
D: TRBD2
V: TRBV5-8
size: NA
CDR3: CASSLGRGDSYEQYF
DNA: TGTGCCAGCAGCTTGGGTCGGGGGGACTCCTACGAGCAGTACTTC

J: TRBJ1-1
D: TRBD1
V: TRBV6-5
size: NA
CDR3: CASSYSPDRYENTEAFF
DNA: TGTGCCAGCAGTTACTCGCCGGACAGGTACGAGAACACTGAAGCTTTCTTT

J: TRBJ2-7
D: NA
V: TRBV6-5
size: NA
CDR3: CASSYYSLTGSSSYEQYF
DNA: TGTGCCAGCAGTTACTATTCCTTGACAGGTAGCAGCTCCTACGAGCAGTACTTC

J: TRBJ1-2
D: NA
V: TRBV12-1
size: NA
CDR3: CASSQRVRQPDNYGYTF
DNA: TGTGCCAGCAGCCAGAGAGTACGACAGCCGGATAACTATGGCTACACCTTC

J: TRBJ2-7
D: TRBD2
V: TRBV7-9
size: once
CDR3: CASSPTVVAGGDFEQYF
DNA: TGTGCCAGCAGCCCGACGGTTGTGGCGGGAGGGGATTTTGAGCAGTACTTC

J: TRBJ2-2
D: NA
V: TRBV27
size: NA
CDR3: CASGPGHGELFF
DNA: TGTGCCAGCGGACCAGGGCACGGGGAGCTGTTTTTT

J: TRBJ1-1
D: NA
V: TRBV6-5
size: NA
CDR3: CASSYLDGSGAFF
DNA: TGTGCCAGCAGTTACTTAGACGGCAGCGGAGCTTTCTTT

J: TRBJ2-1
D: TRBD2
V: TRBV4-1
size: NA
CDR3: CASSQVELAFHNEQFF
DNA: TGCGCCAGCAGCCAAGTGGAACTAGCGTTCCACAATGAGCAGTTCTTC

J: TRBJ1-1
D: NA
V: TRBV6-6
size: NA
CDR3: CASSYVDSEAFF
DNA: TGTGCCAGCAGTTACGTGGACAGTGAAGCTTTCTTT

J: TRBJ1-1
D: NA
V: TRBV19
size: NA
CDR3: CASSETLLELDTEAFF
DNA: TGTGCCAGTAGTGAGACCCTTCTGGAGCTGGACACTGAAGCTTTCTTT

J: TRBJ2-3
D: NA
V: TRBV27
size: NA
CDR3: CASSAFRGASTDTQYF
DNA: TGTGCCAGCAGTGCCTTCAGGGGAGCGAGCACAGATACGCAGTATTTT

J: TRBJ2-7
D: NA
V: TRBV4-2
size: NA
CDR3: CASSQEGGASYEQYF
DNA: TGTGCCAGCAGCCAAGAGGGGGGGGCCTCCTACGAGCAGTACTTC

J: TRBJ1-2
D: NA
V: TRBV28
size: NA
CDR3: CASSFPRGDGYTF
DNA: TGTGCCAGCAGTTTTCCCCGGGGCGATGGCTACACCTTC

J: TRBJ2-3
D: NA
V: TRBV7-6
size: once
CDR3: CASTPAGGGDTDTQYF
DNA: TGTGCCAGCACACCTGCCGGGGGCGGGGACACAGATACGCAGTATTTT

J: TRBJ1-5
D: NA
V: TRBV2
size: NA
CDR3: CASSGGYGQPQHF
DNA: TGTGCCAGCAGTGGCGGATACGGTCAGCCCCAGCATTTT

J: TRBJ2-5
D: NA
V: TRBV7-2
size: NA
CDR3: CASSPAWAGETQYF
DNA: TGTGCCAGCAGCCCCGCGTGGGCCGGAGAGACCCAGTACTTC